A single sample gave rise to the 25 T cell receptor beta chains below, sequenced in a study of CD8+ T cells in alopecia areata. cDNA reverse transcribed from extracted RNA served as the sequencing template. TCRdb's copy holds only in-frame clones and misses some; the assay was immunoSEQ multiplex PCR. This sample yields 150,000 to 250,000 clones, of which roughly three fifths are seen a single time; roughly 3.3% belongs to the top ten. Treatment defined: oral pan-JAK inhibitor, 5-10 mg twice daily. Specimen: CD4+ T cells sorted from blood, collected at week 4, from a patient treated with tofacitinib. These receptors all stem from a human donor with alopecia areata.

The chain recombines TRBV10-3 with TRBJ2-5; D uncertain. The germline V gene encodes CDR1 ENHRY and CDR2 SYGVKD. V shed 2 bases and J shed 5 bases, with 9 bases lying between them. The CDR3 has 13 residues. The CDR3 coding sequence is TGTGCCATCAGTGAGGCTCCCGGGGAGACCCAGTACTTC. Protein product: CAISEAPGETQYF.

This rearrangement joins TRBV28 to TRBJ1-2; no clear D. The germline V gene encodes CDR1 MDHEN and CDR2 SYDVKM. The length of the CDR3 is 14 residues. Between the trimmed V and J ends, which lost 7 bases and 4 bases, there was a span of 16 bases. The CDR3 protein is CASNPPGVSYGYTF. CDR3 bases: TGTGCCAGCAACCCCCCTGGGGTCTCCTATGGCTACACCTTC.

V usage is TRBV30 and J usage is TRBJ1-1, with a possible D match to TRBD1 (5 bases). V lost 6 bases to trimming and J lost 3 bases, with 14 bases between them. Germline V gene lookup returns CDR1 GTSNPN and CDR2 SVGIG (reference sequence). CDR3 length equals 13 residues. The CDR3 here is CACQFRADTEAFF. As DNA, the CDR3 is TGTGCCTGTCAGTTCAGGGCGGACACTGAAGCTTTCTTT.

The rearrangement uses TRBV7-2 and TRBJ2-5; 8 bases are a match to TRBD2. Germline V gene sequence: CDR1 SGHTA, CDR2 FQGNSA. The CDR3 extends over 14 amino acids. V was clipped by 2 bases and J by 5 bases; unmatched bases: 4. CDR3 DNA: TGTGCCAGCAGCTTATACCGGGGGGGGGAGACCCAGTACTTC. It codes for CASSLYRGGETQYF.

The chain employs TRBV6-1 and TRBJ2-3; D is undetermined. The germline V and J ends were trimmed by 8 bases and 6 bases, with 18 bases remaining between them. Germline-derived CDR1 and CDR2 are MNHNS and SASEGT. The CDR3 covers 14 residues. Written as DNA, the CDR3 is TGTGCCAGCCTTCCGGACCTAAGATTCGATACGCAGTATTTT. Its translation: CASLPDLRFDTQYF.

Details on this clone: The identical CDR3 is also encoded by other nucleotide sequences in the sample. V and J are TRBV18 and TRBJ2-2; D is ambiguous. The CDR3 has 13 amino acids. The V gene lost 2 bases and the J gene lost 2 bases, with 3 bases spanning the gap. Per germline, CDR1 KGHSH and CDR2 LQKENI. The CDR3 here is CASSPGNTGELFF. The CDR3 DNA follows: TGTGCCAGCTCACCAGGCAACACCGGGGAGCTGTTTTTT.

The CDR3 is CAWSPGLTTYGYTF. CDR3 DNA: TGTGCCTGGAGCCCCGGGCTGACGACCTATGGCTACACCTTC. The rearrangement links TRBV30 to TRBJ1-2; D remains ambiguous. From germline, CDR1 is GTSNPN and CDR2 SVGIG (reference sequence). There are 14 residues in the CDR3. Trimming took off 3 bases at V and 4 bases at J, with 15 bases between the two ends.

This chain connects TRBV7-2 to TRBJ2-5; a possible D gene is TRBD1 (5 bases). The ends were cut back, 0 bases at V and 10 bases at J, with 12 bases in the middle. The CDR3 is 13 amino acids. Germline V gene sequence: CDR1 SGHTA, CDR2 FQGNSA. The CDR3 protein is CASSLAREYDQYF. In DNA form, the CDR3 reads TGTGCCAGCAGCTTAGCCAGGGAATATGACCAGTACTTC.

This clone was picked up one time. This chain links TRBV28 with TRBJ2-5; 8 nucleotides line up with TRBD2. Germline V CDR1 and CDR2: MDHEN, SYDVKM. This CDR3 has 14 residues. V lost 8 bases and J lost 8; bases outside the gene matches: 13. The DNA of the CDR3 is TGTGCCAGCGGCTACGGGGGGGCCCAAGCAACCCAGTACTTC. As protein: CASGYGGAQATQYF. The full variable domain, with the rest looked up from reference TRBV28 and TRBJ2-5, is DVKVTQSSRYLVKRTGEKVFLECVQDMDHENMFWYRQDPGLGLRLIYFSYDVKMKEKGDIPEGYSVSREKKERFSLILESASTNQTSMYLCASGYGGAQATQYFGPGTRLLVL.

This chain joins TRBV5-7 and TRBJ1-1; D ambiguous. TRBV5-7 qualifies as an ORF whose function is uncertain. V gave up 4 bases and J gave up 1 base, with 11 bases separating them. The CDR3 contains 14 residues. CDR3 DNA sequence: TGTGCCAGCAGCCTACAAACGGGGAACACTGAAGCTTTCTTT. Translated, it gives CASSLQTGNTEAFF.

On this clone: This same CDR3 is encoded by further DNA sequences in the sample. For the CDR3, the DNA is TGTGCCAGCAGTGACCGAGAGACCCAGTACTTC. Amino acids: CASSDRETQYF. The gene calls are TRBV2 and TRBJ2-5; D not resolved. V was cut by 3 bases and J by 4 bases, with 3 bases left in between. Germline assignment: CDR1 SNHLY and CDR2 FYNNEI. The CDR3 has 11 amino acids. The entire variable domain, with the rest obtained from reference TRBV2 and TRBJ2-5, is as follows: EPEVTQTPSHQVTQMGQEVILRCVPISNHLYFYWYRQILGQKVEFLVSFYNNEISEKSEIFDDQFSVERPDGSNFTLKIRSTKLEDSAMYFCASSDRETQYFGPGTRLLVL.

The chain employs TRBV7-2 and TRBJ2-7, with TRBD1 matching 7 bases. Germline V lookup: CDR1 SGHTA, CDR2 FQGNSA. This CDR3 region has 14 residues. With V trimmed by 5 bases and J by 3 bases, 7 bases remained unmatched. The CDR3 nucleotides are TGTGCCAGCAGCCTGCCGGGACAGCACTACGAGCAGTACTTC. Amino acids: CASSLPGQHYEQYF.

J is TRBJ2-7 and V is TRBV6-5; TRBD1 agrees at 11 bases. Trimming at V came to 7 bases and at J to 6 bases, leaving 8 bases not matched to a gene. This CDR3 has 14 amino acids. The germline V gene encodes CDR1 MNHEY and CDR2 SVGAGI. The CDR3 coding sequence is TGTGCCAGCACTGCCGGGACAGGGGGTGGCGAGCAGTACTTC. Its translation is CASTAGTGGGEQYF.

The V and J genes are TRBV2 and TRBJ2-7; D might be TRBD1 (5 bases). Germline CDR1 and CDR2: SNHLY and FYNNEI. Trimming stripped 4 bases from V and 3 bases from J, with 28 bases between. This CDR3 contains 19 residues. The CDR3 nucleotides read TGTGCCAGCAGTGTCCTGATTGCCGGGCTGTTTGGACATAGCTACGAGCAGTACTTC. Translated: CASSVLIAGLFGHSYEQYF.

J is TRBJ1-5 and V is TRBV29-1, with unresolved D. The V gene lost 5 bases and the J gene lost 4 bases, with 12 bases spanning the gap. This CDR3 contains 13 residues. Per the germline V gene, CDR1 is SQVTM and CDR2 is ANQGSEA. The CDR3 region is CSVIWTSNQPQHF. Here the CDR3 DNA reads TGCAGCGTTATTTGGACCTCGAATCAGCCCCAGCATTTT.

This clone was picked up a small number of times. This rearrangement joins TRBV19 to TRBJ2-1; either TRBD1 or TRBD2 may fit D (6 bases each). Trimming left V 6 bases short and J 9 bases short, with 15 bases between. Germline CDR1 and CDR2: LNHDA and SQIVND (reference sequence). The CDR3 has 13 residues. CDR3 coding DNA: TGTGCCAGTAGCCCTCGGACAGCGGGTGAGCAGTTCTTC. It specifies CASSPRTAGEQFF.

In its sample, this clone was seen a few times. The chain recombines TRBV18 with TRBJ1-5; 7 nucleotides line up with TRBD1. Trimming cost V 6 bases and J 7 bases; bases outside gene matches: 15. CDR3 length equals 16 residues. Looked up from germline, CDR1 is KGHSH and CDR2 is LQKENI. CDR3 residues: CASSRLRTGRDQPQHF. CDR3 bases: TGTGCCAGCTCGCGTCTCCGGACAGGAAGGGACCAGCCCCAGCATTTT.

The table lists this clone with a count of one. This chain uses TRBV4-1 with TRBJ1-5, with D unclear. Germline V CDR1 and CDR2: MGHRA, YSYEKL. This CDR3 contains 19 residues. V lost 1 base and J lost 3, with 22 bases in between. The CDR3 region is CASSQVAVIGSGFNQPQHF. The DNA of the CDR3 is TGCGCCAGCAGCCAAGTCGCGGTTATCGGGTCCGGGTTCAATCAGCCCCAGCATTTT.

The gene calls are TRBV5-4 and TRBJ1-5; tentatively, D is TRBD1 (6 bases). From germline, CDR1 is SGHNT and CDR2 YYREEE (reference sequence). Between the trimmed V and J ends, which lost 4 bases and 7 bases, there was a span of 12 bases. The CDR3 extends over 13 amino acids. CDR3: CASSPGTKQPQHF. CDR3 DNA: TGTGCCAGCAGCCCGGGGACAAAACAGCCCCAGCATTTT. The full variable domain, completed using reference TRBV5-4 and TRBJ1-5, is ETGVTQSPTHLIKTRGQQVTLRCSSQSGHNTVSWYQQALGQGPQFIFQYYREEENGRGNFPPRFSGLQFPNYSSELNVNALELDDSALYLCASSPGTKQPQHFGDGTRLSIL.

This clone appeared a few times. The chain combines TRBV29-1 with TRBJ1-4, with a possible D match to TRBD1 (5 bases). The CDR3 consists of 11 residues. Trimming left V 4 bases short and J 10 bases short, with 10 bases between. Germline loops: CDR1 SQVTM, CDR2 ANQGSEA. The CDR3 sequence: CSVGGLGKLFF. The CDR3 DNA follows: TGCAGCGTTGGGGGACTTGGAAAACTGTTTTTT. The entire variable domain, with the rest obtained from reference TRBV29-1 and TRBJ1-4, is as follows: SAVISQKPSRDICQRGTSLTIQCQVDSQVTMMFWYRQQPGQSLTLIATANQGSEATYESGFVIDKFPISRPNLTFSTLTVSNMSPEDSSIYLCSVGGLGKLFFGSGTQLSVL.

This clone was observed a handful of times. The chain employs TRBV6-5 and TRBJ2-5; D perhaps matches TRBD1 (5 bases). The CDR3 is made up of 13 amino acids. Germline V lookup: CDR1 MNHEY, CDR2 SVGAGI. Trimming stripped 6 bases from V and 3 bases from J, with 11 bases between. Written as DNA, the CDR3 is TGTGCCAGCAGCCACCGACAGAAAGAGACCCAGTACTTC. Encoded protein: CASSHRQKETQYF.

For the CDR3, the DNA is TGTGCCAGCAGCTTGGGCAGGGGAAAAGAGACCCAGTACTTC. It specifies CASSLGRGKETQYF. The gene calls are TRBV7-2 and TRBJ2-5; D perhaps matches TRBD1 (6 bases). The CDR3 extends over 14 amino acids. With 3 bases removed from V and 3 bases from J, the gap between germline ends came to 11 bases. CDR1 and CDR2 (germline): SGHTA, FQGNSA.

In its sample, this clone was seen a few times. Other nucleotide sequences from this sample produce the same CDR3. CDR3 nucleotide sequence: TGCAGCGTTGGCGGTCCGAACACTGAAGCTTTCTTT. This codes for CSVGGPNTEAFF. The chain joins TRBV29-1 to TRBJ1-1; D gene unclear. This CDR3 is 12 amino acids long. Germline V lookup: CDR1 SQVTM, CDR2 ANQGSEA. The V end was cut by 4 bases, the J end by 1 base, with 7 bases between.

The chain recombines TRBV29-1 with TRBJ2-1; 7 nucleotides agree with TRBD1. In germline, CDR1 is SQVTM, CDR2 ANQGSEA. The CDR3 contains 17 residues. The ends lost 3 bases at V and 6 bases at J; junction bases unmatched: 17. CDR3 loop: CSVDPYLQGDSGNEQFF. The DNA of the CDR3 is TGCAGCGTTGACCCTTACCTCCAGGGGGATTCGGGCAATGAGCAGTTCTTC.

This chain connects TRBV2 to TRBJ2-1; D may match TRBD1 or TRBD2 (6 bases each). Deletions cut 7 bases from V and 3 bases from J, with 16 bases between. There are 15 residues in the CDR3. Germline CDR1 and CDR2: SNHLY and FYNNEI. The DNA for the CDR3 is TGTGCCAGCACCGAAGGGGGGAGGTACTACAATGAGCAGTTCTTC. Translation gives CASTEGGRYYNEQFF.